The 2 T cell receptor beta chains reported below all come from one sample, sequenced in a study of control samples from healthy donors and cancer patients. Measured with immunoSEQ multiplex PCR; TCRdb has only the in-frame clones, and not every one. The sample includes about 160,000 clones, roughly 95% of them seen just once. Sequencing input: blood. The source of these receptors is a woman aged 25 to 39 in good health.

This chain links TRBV5-8 with TRBJ1-1; D is possibly TRBD1 (6 bases). The germline gives CDR1 SGHTS, CDR2 YDEGEE. V was trimmed by 4 bases and J by 7 bases, leaving 26 bases between them. This CDR3 spans 17 amino acids. The CDR3 nucleotides read TGTGCCAGCAGCCTCCGGATTTTGCGGGGGCAGGGTATTGAAGCTTTCTTT. It is translated as CASSLRILRGQGIEAFF.

The J gene is TRBJ1-5, the V gene TRBV5-1; a possible D gene is TRBD1 (5 bases). Germline CDR1 and CDR2: SGHRS and YFSETQ. The CDR3 extends over 15 amino acids. V was cut by 4 bases and J by 4 bases, with 15 bases left in between. CDR3 sequence (DNA): TGCGCCAGCAGCACGGGGACGGGAATTAATCAGCCCCAGCATTTT. This codes for CASSTGTGINQPQHF.